These 28 T cell receptor beta chains share one sample of origin, sequenced in a study of blood T cell repertoires in COVID-19. Sequencing was performed with immunoSEQ multiplex PCR; in TCRdb, only in-frame clones are kept and a portion is missing. The sample records a few hundred thousand clones, more than 85% being singletons. The specimen was PBMCs or T cells enriched from blood (not recorded which). These receptors originate from a woman aged 25-40 years who had recovered from COVID-19.

The chain carries TRBV7-6 and TRBJ2-7, with TRBD2 matching over 7 bases. The CDR3 covers 15 residues. Germline V gene data show CDR1 as SGHVS and CDR2 as FNYEAQ. Trimming at V came to 5 bases and at J to 0 bases, leaving 7 bases not matched to a gene. CDR3 residues: CASSLDGGSSYEQYF. The CDR3 coding sequence is TGTGCCAGCAGCCTGGACGGCGGGAGCTCCTACGAGCAGTACTTC.

In DNA form, the CDR3 reads TGCAGCGTGCTGGACAGGGGCCAGCCCCAGCATTTT. Its translation is CSVLDRGQPQHF. The chain combines TRBV29-1 with TRBJ1-5; 9 nucleotides align to TRBD1. With V trimmed by 6 bases and J by 7 bases, 4 bases remained unmatched. Germline values: CDR1 SQVTM, CDR2 ANQGSEA. The CDR3 has 12 amino acids.

On this clone: Other nucleotide sequences from this sample produce the same CDR3. The genes are TRBV4-3 and TRBJ2-2, with a weak D call TRBD2 (6 bases). The CDR3 totals 16 residues. Trimming took off 3 bases at V and 0 bases at J, with 11 bases between the two ends. Germline values: CDR1 LGHNA, CDR2 YSLEER. The CDR3 DNA sequence: TGCGCCAGCAGCCAGGGGAGACTAGCGAACACCGGGGAGCTGTTTTTT. Translation: CASSQGRLANTGELFF.

This clone occurred once. V is TRBV28 and J is TRBJ2-7; D possibly corresponds to TRBD2 (6 bases). Germline values: CDR1 MDHEN, CDR2 SYDVKM. Trimming took 7 bases from V and 1 from J, leaving 20 bases between them. The CDR3 has 16 amino acids. CDR3 in DNA: TGTGCCAGCACCAACGGGGGAGCCAGAGCTTCCTACGAGCAGTACTTC. The encoded protein is CASTNGGARASYEQYF.

The J gene is TRBJ1-2, the V gene TRBV6-4; 8 nucleotides agree with TRBD1. Trimming took 2 bases from V and 6 from J; bases not matched to a gene: 8. The CDR3 covers 15 residues. In germline, CDR1 is MRHNA, CDR2 SNTAGT. The CDR3 coding sequence is TGTGCCAGCAGTGACGCCGGGACAGGCTTGAATGGCTACACCTTC. It yields the protein CASSDAGTGLNGYTF.

This chain joins TRBV5-1 and TRBJ2-5; no reliable D call. There are 13 residues in the CDR3. The germline gives CDR1 SGHRS, CDR2 YFSETQ. The ends were cut back, 2 bases at V and 4 bases at J, with 9 bases in the middle. The CDR3 loop reads CASSFTPGETQYF. In nucleotides, the CDR3 is TGCGCCAGCAGCTTCACACCTGGAGAGACCCAGTACTTC. Filled out from reference TRBV5-1 and TRBJ2-5, the complete variable domain reads KAGVTQTPRYLIKTRGQQVTLSCSPISGHRSVSWYQQTPGQGLQFLFEYFSETQRNKGNFPGRFSGRQFSNSRSEMNVSTLELGDSALYLCASSFTPGETQYFGPGTRLLVL.

The chain combines TRBV6-5 with TRBJ1-1; 10 bases fit TRBD1. CDR1 is MNHEY and CDR2 is SVGAGI in the germline V gene. Trimming at V came to 0 bases and at J to 7 bases, leaving 8 bases not matched to a gene. The CDR3 totals 16 residues. CDR3 nucleotide sequence: TGTGCCAGCAGTTACTCGGGGGGACAGGGGATTGATGAAGCTTTCTTT. Its protein is CASSYSGGQGIDEAFF.

V gene TRBV6-6 combines with J gene TRBJ2-7, with 13 bases fitting TRBD2. V gave up 5 bases and J gave up 7 bases; unmatched junction bases: 8. This CDR3 has 15 amino acids. The germline CDR1 and CDR2 sequences are MNHNY and SVGAGI (reference sequence). The CDR3 DNA sequence: TGTGCCAGCAGTCCCCGGACTAGCGGGAGTGGGGAGCAGTACTTC. Its protein product is CASSPRTSGSGEQYF.

This clone appeared once. The chain is built from TRBV20-1 and TRBJ1-5; 7 nucleotides line up with TRBD1. The CDR3 totals 14 residues. Germline V CDR1 and CDR2: DFQATT, SNEGSKA (reference sequence). V lost 3 bases to trimming and J lost 9 bases; unmatched junction nucleotides: 11. The CDR3 is CSASKGQAGGPQHF. The CDR3 DNA reads as TGCAGTGCTAGTAAGGGGCAGGCAGGGGGGCCCCAGCATTTT.

The chain joins TRBV28 to TRBJ2-4, with 8 bases fitting TRBD2. V lost 6 bases to trimming and J lost 9 bases; unmatched junction nucleotides: 10. CDR3 length: 14 amino acids. Germline assignment: CDR1 MDHEN and CDR2 SYDVKM. This chain's CDR3 is CASRLGTSNSIQYF. CDR3 DNA: TGTGCCAGCAGGCTGGGGACTAGTAATAGCATTCAGTACTTC.

V is TRBV21-1 and J is TRBJ1-5; the table's D call, TRBD1, has no DNA check behind it. TRBV21-1 represents a pseudogene. This CDR3 is 17 amino acids long. Here the CDR3 reads CASSLGQAAASNQPQHF. CDR3 nucleotide sequence: TGTGCCAGCAGCCTCGGACAGGCAGCGGCGAGCAATCAGCCCCAGCATTTT.

V usage is TRBV6-5 and J usage is TRBJ2-3; TRBD2 agrees at 14 bases. The J segment lost 6 bases and the V segment lost 2 bases, leaving 4 bases of the junction unmatched. CDR1 is MNHEY and CDR2 is SVGAGI in the germline V gene. The CDR3 has 16 residues. The CDR3, as DNA: TGTGCCAGCAGTTACGGACTAGCGGGGGGCCGTGATACGCAGTATTTT. Its translation: CASSYGLAGGRDTQYF.

This clone was recorded a few times. This chain uses TRBV24-1 with TRBJ2-1; 9 bases map to TRBD2. This CDR3 contains 15 residues. Germline V gene sequence: CDR1 KGHDR, CDR2 SFDVKD. V shed 3 bases, J shed 8 bases, and the junction held 7 bases outside the gene matches. CDR3 sequence (DNA): TGTGCCACCAGTGATCGCGGGAGGGCCACTCATGAGCAGTTCTTC. Translating it yields CATSDRGRATHEQFF.

This chain uses TRBV9 with TRBJ2-3; 8 positions match TRBD2. This CDR3 has 15 amino acids. Germline values: CDR1 SGDLS, CDR2 YYNGEE. The junction had 4 bases not matched to a gene; V was cut back by 0 bases and J by 4 bases. The CDR3 nucleotides are TGTGCCAGCAGCGTAGATCGACTAGCGCCAGATACGCAGTATTTT. Translation gives CASSVDRLAPDTQYF.

The chain couples TRBV7-6 to TRBJ1-6; 11 nucleotides line up with TRBD1. CDR1 is SGHVS and CDR2 is FNYEAQ in the germline V gene. There are 15 residues in the CDR3. V lost 5 bases, J lost 9 bases, and 6 bases stayed unmatched. The CDR3, as DNA: TGTGCCAGCAGCCCATCGGGGACAGGGGGTTCACCCCTCCACTTT. It translates to CASSPSGTGGSPLHF.

This chain joins TRBV18 and TRBJ2-7; D might be TRBD1 (6 bases). The CDR3 loop spans 12 amino acids. Germline CDR1 is KGHSH and CDR2 is LQKENI. V was cut by 6 bases and J by 2 bases, with 8 bases left in between. Written as DNA, the CDR3 is TGTGCCAGCTCGGGGGCAACCTACGAGCAGTACTTC. The encoded protein is CASSGATYEQYF.

DNA for the CDR3: TGTGCCAGCCAGAACTCTGGGGCCAACGTCCTGACTTTC. Amino acid sequence: CASQNSGANVLTF. The chain is built from TRBV28 and TRBJ2-6; D remains unclear. Trimming left V 8 bases short and J 0 bases short, with 5 bases between. Germline V gene sequence: CDR1 MDHEN, CDR2 SYDVKM. The CDR3 totals 13 residues.

The chain links TRBV5-1 to TRBJ2-5; 8 bases agree with TRBD2. Germline V gene data show CDR1 as SGHRS and CDR2 as YFSETQ. The CDR3 loop spans 16 amino acids. J lost 4 bases, V lost 1 base, and 9 bases had no gene match. This chain's CDR3 is CASSLNRRAGGETQYF. CDR3 in DNA: TGCGCCAGCAGCTTGAACCGGAGGGCGGGAGGAGAGACCCAGTACTTC.

The chain is built from TRBV6-5 and TRBJ2-7, with D uncertain. The CDR3 extends over 14 amino acids. V dropped 4 bases and J dropped 3 bases, with 13 bases sitting between them. Germline values: CDR1 MNHEY, CDR2 SVGAGI. As DNA, the CDR3 is TGTGCCAGCAGTTTGACGACCGGAGTCTACGAGCAGTACTTC. Amino acid sequence: CASSLTTGVYEQYF.

The genes are TRBV12-2 and TRBJ2-3; the listed D gene, TRBD2, was not tested against the DNA. TRBV12-2 constitutes a pseudogene. This CDR3 region has 17 residues. The CDR3 region is CASRPGVREKIADTQYF. CDR3 coding DNA: TGTGCAAGTCGCCCCGGGGTGCGGGAGAAGATCGCAGATACGCAGTATTTT.

This chain joins TRBV4-1 and TRBJ1-2; D gene ambiguous. Deletions cut 0 bases from V and 1 base from J, with 6 bases between. This CDR3 contains 14 residues. Germline V CDR1 and CDR2: MGHRA, YSYEKL. CDR3 DNA sequence: TGCGCCAGCAGCCAAGATCAGTATAACTATGGCTACACCTTC. Its protein product is CASSQDQYNYGYTF.

This chain joins TRBV9 and TRBJ2-5, with 8 bases fitting TRBD2. This CDR3 region has 14 residues. The V gene's germline CDR1 is SGDLS and CDR2 YYNGEE. V shed 5 bases and J 5 bases; nucleotides not matched to a gene: 8. CDR3 nucleotides: TGTGCCAGCAGTGCAGCGGGGGTCGGGGAGACCCAGTACTTC. It yields the protein CASSAAGVGETQYF. Supplemented by reference TRBV9 and TRBJ2-5, the full variable domain reads DSGVTQTPKHLITATGQRVTLRCSPRSGDLSVYWYQQSLDQGLQFLIQYYNGEERAKGNILERFSAQQFPDLHSELNLSSLELGDSALYFCASSAAGVGETQYFGPGTRLLVL.

The chain joins TRBV4-2 to TRBJ2-7, with 10 nucleotides matching TRBD1. The germline CDR1 and CDR2 sequences are LGHNA and YNFKEQ. Trimming took 1 base from V and 2 from J; bases not matched to a gene: 5. The CDR3 length is 16 residues. CDR3 DNA: TGTGCCAGCAGCCAAGGGACAGGGGGTTATCCCTACGAGCAGTACTTC. It yields the protein CASSQGTGGYPYEQYF.

This clone was recorded only once. The chain uses TRBV28 and TRBJ1-1, with D possibly being TRBD1 (5 bases). The ends were cut back, 2 bases at V and 0 bases at J, with 13 bases in the middle. CDR1 and CDR2 (germline): MDHEN, SYDVKM. The CDR3 runs 16 residues. This CDR3 reads CASSLGVRGVNTEAFF. The CDR3 DNA is TGTGCCAGCAGTTTAGGTGTTCGGGGGGTGAACACTGAAGCTTTCTTT. Supplemented by reference TRBV28 and TRBJ1-1, the full variable domain reads DVKVTQSSRYLVKRTGEKVFLECVQDMDHENMFWYRQDPGLGLRLIYFSYDVKMKEKGDIPEGYSVSREKKERFSLILESASTNQTSMYLCASSLGVRGVNTEAFFGQGTRLTVV.

The chain combines TRBV7-3 with TRBJ2-2; D is uncertain. CDR3 length equals 12 residues. V gave up 5 bases and J gave up 3 bases, with 4 bases separating them. Germline assignment: CDR1 SGHTA and CDR2 FQGTGA. In DNA form, the CDR3 reads TGTGCCAGCAGCACATACACCGGGGAGCTGTTTTTT. This sequence encodes CASSTYTGELFF. The variable domain in full, with the rest retrieved from reference TRBV7-3 and TRBJ2-2, is GAGVSQTPSNKVTEKGKYVELRCDPISGHTALYWYRQSLGQGPEFLIYFQGTGAADDSGLPNDRFFAVRPEGSVSTLKIQRTERGDSAVYLCASSTYTGELFFGEGSRLTVL.

V gene TRBV29-1 combines with J gene TRBJ2-5; 9 bases line up with TRBD1. CDR1 is SQVTM and CDR2 is ANQGSEA in the germline V gene. The trim removed 7 bases at V and 5 bases at J, leaving 5 bases unmatched. This CDR3 has 12 amino acids. The CDR3: CSAGQGMETQYF. DNA of the CDR3: TGCAGCGCCGGACAGGGGATGGAGACCCAGTACTTC.

The sample holds one count of this clone. This chain connects TRBV18 to TRBJ2-6, with a weak D call TRBD1 (5 bases). The CDR3 is made up of 15 amino acids. Per the germline V gene, CDR1 is KGHSH and CDR2 is LQKENI. V was trimmed by 5 bases and J by 4 bases, leaving 12 bases between them. The CDR3 spells CASSAQGTGANVLTF. CDR3 in DNA: TGTGCCAGCTCAGCCCAGGGTACCGGGGCCAACGTCCTGACTTTC.

The rearrangement links TRBV4-1 to TRBJ2-3; the D is unclear. There are 16 residues in the CDR3. Trimming took off 0 bases at V and 0 bases at J, with 10 bases between the two ends. CDR1 and CDR2 (germline): MGHRA, YSYEKL. In nucleotides, the CDR3 is TGCGCCAGCAGCCAAGAGAGTACCCCTAGCACAGATACGCAGTATTTT. Translated: CASSQESTPSTDTQYF.